Each of the 17 T cell receptor beta chains below was sequenced from the same sample in a study of blood T cells in healthy people across ages. It was with a sample-barcoded 5' primer and a J-beta primer mix that a second PCR of roughly 7 to 12 cycles was run. TCRdb reprocessed the 5' RACE reads via MiXCR and lists one record per CDR3 protein. The data hold more than 700,000 distinct CDR3 sequences, with 46% observed a single time. Sequenced material: blood. The receptors originated from a man older than 75 in good health.

This clonotype was observed a few times. This chain joins TRBV4-2 and TRBJ2-1, with unresolved D. CDR1 and CDR2 from the germline V gene are LGHNA and YNFKEQ. V was shortened by 4 bases and J by 10 bases, with 17 bases between the two germline ends. CDR3 length equals 14 residues. The CDR3 DNA follows: TGTGCCAGCAGCCTAGAAGAGACTGACGGGGAGCAGTTCTTC. The encoded protein is CASSLEETDGEQFF.

The chain links TRBV5-1 to TRBJ2-1; a weak D match, TRBD2 (6 bases). The ends were cut back, 4 bases at V and 8 bases at J, with 25 bases in the middle. Germline CDR1 is SGHRS and CDR2 is YFSETQ. CDR3 size: 17 residues. The CDR3 DNA reads as TGCGCCAGCAGCCCCTCCCAGGCGGGATCCTCTACTGATGAGCAGTTCTTC. Amino acid sequence: CASSPSQAGSSTDEQFF.

This clonotype was detected only a few times. The gene calls are TRBV10-2 and TRBJ1-4; 8 nucleotides match TRBD1. Germline V gene data show CDR1 as WSHSY and CDR2 as SAAADI. CDR3 length: 15 amino acids. V gave up 6 bases and J gave up 8 bases; unmatched junction bases: 11. CDR3 sequence: CASSWTGTAKEKLFF. For the CDR3, the DNA is TGCGCCAGCAGCTGGACAGGGACAGCGAAGGAAAAACTGTTTTTT.

The CDR3: CSAAVTGRPYEQYF. In DNA form, the CDR3 reads TGCAGTGCCGCGGTAACAGGGAGGCCCTACGAGCAGTACTTC. The chain has TRBV20-1 and TRBJ2-7; tentatively, D is TRBD1 or TRBD2 (6 bases each). The CDR3 sequence is 14 residues long. Per the germline V gene, CDR1 is DFQATT and CDR2 is SNEGSKA (reference sequence). V lost 6 bases to trimming and J lost 2 bases, with 17 bases between them.

The rearrangement uses TRBV4-3 and TRBJ2-1; TRBD2 is a possible D gene (6 bases). CDR1 is LGHNA and CDR2 is YSLEER in the germline V gene. Trimming took off 3 bases at V and 5 bases at J, with 11 bases between the two ends. The CDR3 consists of 14 residues. The CDR3 reads CASSHREPHNEQFF. The CDR3 DNA reads TGCGCCAGCAGCCATCGGGAGCCCCACAATGAGCAGTTCTTC.

The chain combines TRBV5-6 with TRBJ1-6; possible D gene TRBD1, 6 bases. V was shortened by 3 bases and J by 5 bases, with 15 bases between the two germline ends. The CDR3 covers 16 residues. Germline CDR1 SGHDT, CDR2 YYEEEE. The CDR3 reads CASSSNRGQNNSPLHF. In nucleotides, the CDR3 is TGTGCCAGCAGCTCAAATAGAGGACAGAATAATTCACCCCTCCACTTT.

A single count supports this clonotype. The chain carries TRBV12-3 or TRBV12-4 and TRBJ2-3; D may correspond to TRBD1 or TRBD2 (5 bases each). Trimming took 7 bases from V and 2 from J, leaving 16 bases between them. The CDR3 is made up of 15 amino acids. The CDR3 DNA is TGTGCCAGCACCTCGGGGACCCTCACCACAGATACGCAGTATTTT. Amino acid sequence: CASTSGTLTTDTQYF.

The chain links TRBV4-3 to TRBJ2-3; D possibly corresponds to TRBD2 (6 bases). The CDR3 loop spans 18 amino acids. Germline V gives CDR1 LGHNA, CDR2 YSLEER. The V end was cut by 3 bases, the J end by 1 base, with 20 bases between. The CDR3 region is CASSQTPSGREGTDTQYF. CDR3 coding DNA: TGCGCCAGCAGCCAGACTCCTTCGGGCAGGGAGGGCACAGATACGCAGTATTTT.

This clonotype was counted a few times. The chain couples TRBV5-6 to TRBJ2-2, with TRBD1 identical over 7 bases. This CDR3 has 15 amino acids. Germline V gene lookup returns CDR1 SGHDT and CDR2 YYEEEE. J was trimmed by 1 base and V by 3 bases; bases with no gene match: 3. Here the CDR3 reads CASSWRTGNTGELFF. The CDR3 coding sequence is TGTGCCAGCAGCTGGAGGACAGGGAACACCGGGGAGCTGTTTTTT.

Only a few counts were recorded for this clonotype. The chain joins TRBV27 to TRBJ2-7; TRBD2 aligns across 11 bases. Losses at the gene ends were 3 bases for V and 4 bases for J; bases not matched to a gene: 11. The CDR3 spans 17 residues. Germline V gene sequence: CDR1 MNHEY, CDR2 SMNVEV (reference sequence). This chain's CDR3 is CASSLYPGTSGRYEQYF. In DNA form, the CDR3 reads TGTGCCAGCAGTTTGTACCCCGGGACTAGCGGACGATACGAGCAGTACTTC.

V is TRBV7-9 and J is TRBJ2-5; D is unclear. The DNA end is more similar to TRBJ2-7, so the J call may be wrong. Germline-derived CDR1 and CDR2 are SEHNR and FQNEAQ (reference sequence). There are 14 residues in the CDR3. This chain's CDR3 is CASSLTGSLGEQYF. The CDR3 DNA is TGTGCCAGCAGTTTAACGGGCTCGTTGGGCGAGCAGTACTTC.

This rearrangement joins TRBV6-6 to TRBJ2-1; perhaps TRBD2 as D (6 bases). The CDR3 covers 14 residues. Germline values: CDR1 MNHNY, CDR2 SVGAGI (reference sequence). V was trimmed by 6 bases and J by 8 bases, leaving 17 bases between them. The CDR3 DNA reads as TGTGCCAGCAGGAAGGGAGCAGCGGGCGATGAGCAGTTCTTC. Its protein is CASRKGAAGDEQFF.

With respect to this clonotype: This may stem from a read error, because a much larger clone lies one nucleotide away. The genes are TRBV7-2 and TRBJ2-1, with a weak D call TRBD2 (5 bases). Judging by the DNA end, TRBJ2-7 fits better; the J call may be wrong. Germline V gene lookup returns CDR1 SGHTA and CDR2 FQGNSA. The CDR3 runs to 16 residues. This CDR3 reads CASSLGPADSYNEQYF. CDR3 sequence (DNA): TGTGCCAGCAGCTTAGGACCAGCGGACTCCTACAATGAGCAGTACTTC.

The chain couples TRBV4-2 to TRBJ2-1, with 7 bases lining up with TRBD2. J was trimmed by 6 bases and V by 1 base; bases with no gene match: 9. The CDR3 spans 16 residues. The germline gives CDR1 LGHNA, CDR2 YNFKEQ. CDR3 DNA: TGTGCCAGCAGCCAAGTTGGCAGCGGGGAGCTCAATGAGCAGTTCTTC. It specifies CASSQVGSGELNEQFF.

Comment on this clonotype: Germline is not matched at one junction end, which may reflect a read error. The J gene is TRBJ2-7, the V gene TRBV2; D is perhaps TRBD1 (5 bases). From germline, CDR1 is SNHLY and CDR2 FYNNEI. This CDR3 has 13 residues. CDR3 DNA: TGTGCCAGCAGTGGGGGCGCCTCCTACGAGCAGCACTTC. This encodes CASSGGASYEQHF.

The rearrangement links TRBV2 to TRBJ1-1; no firm D call. From germline, CDR1 is SNHLY and CDR2 FYNNEI. The CDR3 runs to 13 residues. V dropped 6 bases and J dropped 0 bases, with 8 bases sitting between them. The chain's CDR3 is CASRNGMNTEAFF. The CDR3, as DNA: TGTGCCAGCAGAAACGGCATGAACACTGAAGCTTTCTTT.

The chain joins TRBV5-1 to TRBJ2-5; D is perhaps TRBD1 (6 bases). This CDR3 is built from 15 residues. V dropped 4 bases and J dropped 5 bases, with 18 bases sitting between them. Looked up from germline, CDR1 is SGHRS and CDR2 is YFSETQ. CDR3 sequence: CASSEGDLMQETQYF. In DNA, the CDR3 is TGCGCCAGCAGCGAGGGGGACCTCATGCAGGAGACCCAGTACTTC.